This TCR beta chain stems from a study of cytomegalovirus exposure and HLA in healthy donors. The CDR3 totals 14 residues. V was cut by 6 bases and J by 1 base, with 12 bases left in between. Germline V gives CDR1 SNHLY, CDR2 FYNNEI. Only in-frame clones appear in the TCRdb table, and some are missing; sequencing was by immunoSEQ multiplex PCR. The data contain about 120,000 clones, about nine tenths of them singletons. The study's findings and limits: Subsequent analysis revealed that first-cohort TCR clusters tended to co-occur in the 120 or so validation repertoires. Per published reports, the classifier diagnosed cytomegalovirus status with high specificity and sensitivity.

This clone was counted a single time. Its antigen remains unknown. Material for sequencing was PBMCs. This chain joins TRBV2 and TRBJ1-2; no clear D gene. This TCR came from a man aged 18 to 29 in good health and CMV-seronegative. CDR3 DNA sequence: TGTGCCAGCAGCGAGCCAGGTTTTAACTATGGCTACACCTTC. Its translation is CASSEPGFNYGYTF.